These 20 T cell receptor beta chains were all obtained from the same sample, sequenced in a study of spatial heterogeneity in lung cancer. Time point in this sample: sample taken at primary tumor resection. TCRdb re-called the 5' RACE reads with MiXCR, one entry per CDR3 protein. Among approximately 25,000 distinct CDR3 sequences listed, under 4% were seen once. Source: PBMCs, taken at surgery. All receptors come from a female donor with early-stage non-small cell lung cancer.

At least ten counts were recorded for this clonotype. V is TRBV25-1 and J is TRBJ2-7; TRBD1 aligns across 9 bases. From germline, CDR1 is MGHDK and CDR2 SYGVNS. This CDR3 has 14 amino acids. V lost 4 bases to trimming and J lost 1 base; unmatched junction nucleotides: 2. The CDR3 protein is CASSAGTGSYEQYF. The CDR3 bases are TGTGCCAGCAGTGCTGGGACAGGGTCCTACGAGCAGTACTTC.

This clonotype was counted ten times or more. The gene calls are TRBV28 and TRBJ1-5; 9 positions match TRBD1. This CDR3 spans 15 amino acids. Trimming took 5 bases from V and 2 from J; bases not matched to a gene: 4. Germline V gene sequence: CDR1 MDHEN, CDR2 SYDVKM. The CDR3 region has the DNA TGTGCCAGCAGTCGACAGGGGGAAGGCAATCAGCCCCAGCATTTT. Translating gives CASSRQGEGNQPQHF. The full variable domain, its missing parts supplied by reference TRBV28 and TRBJ1-5, is DVKVTQSSRYLVKRTGEKVFLECVQDMDHENMFWYRQDPGLGLRLIYFSYDVKMKEKGDIPEGYSVSREKKERFSLILESASTNQTSMYLCASSRQGEGNQPQHFGDGTRLSIL.

The rearrangement joins TRBV4-1 to TRBJ2-1; D might be TRBD2 (6 bases). CDR3 length: 16 residues. Germline V gene lookup returns CDR1 MGHRA and CDR2 YSYEKL. V was cut by 2 bases and J by 4 bases, with 15 bases left in between. The CDR3 spells CASSQRSGPAYNEQFF. The CDR3 DNA reads TGCGCCAGCAGCCAACGAAGCGGGCCTGCTTACAATGAGCAGTTCTTC.

This clonotype was recorded many times. CDR3 sequence reads: CASSDSYGYTF. In DNA, the CDR3 is TGTGCCAGCAGTGACAGCTATGGCTACACCTTC. The chain links TRBV28 to TRBJ1-2, with a possible D match to TRBD1 (5 bases). The germline CDR1 and CDR2 sequences are MDHEN and SYDVKM. This CDR3 has 11 amino acids. Trimming took off 5 bases at V and 4 bases at J, with 5 bases between the two ends.

This clonotype was seen at least ten times. This sequence joins TRBV10-3 and TRBJ1-5; D is perhaps TRBD1 (5 bases). The germline CDR1 and CDR2 sequences are ENHRY and SYGVKD. V gave up 3 bases and J gave up 5 bases, with 14 bases separating them. The CDR3 is 15 residues long. DNA for the CDR3: TGTGCCATCAGTGATTTAGCGACAGAAGATCAGCCCCAGCATTTT. Encoded protein: CAISDLATEDQPQHF.

This clonotype has a count of ten or more. The DNA of the CDR3 is TGTGCCACCAGTCGAGACAGTCTTTATGGCTACACCTTC. As protein: CATSRDSLYGYTF. The rearrangement joins TRBV15 to TRBJ1-2, with a weak D call TRBD1 (5 bases). This CDR3 spans 13 amino acids. Germline V lookup: CDR1 LNHNV, CDR2 YYDKDF (reference sequence). V was clipped by 6 bases and J by 5 bases, with 13 bases between them.

This clonotype was counted ten times or more. This chain uses TRBV11-2 with TRBJ2-3; D is tentatively TRBD1 or TRBD2 (5 bases each). CDR3 length equals 15 residues. The V gene lost 1 base and the J gene lost 0 bases, with 8 bases spanning the gap. The V gene's germline CDR1 is SGHAT and CDR2 FQNNGV. The CDR3 region has the DNA TGTGCCAGCAGCTTAGTTGGGGGTAGCACAGATACGCAGTATTTT. Translated: CASSLVGGSTDTQYF. The full variable domain, with the rest looked up from reference TRBV11-2 and TRBJ2-3, is EAGVAQSPRYKIIEKRQSVAFWCNPISGHATLYWYQQILGQGPKLLIQFQNNGVVDDSQLPKDRFSAERLKGVDSTLKIQPAKLEDSAVYLCASSLVGGSTDTQYFGPGTRLTVL.

This clonotype appeared many times. J is TRBJ2-7 and V is TRBV9, with D perhaps TRBD1 (7 bases). The CDR3 runs 14 residues. Germline V gene lookup returns CDR1 SGDLS and CDR2 YYNGEE. Trimming took off 4 bases at V and 3 bases at J, with 14 bases between the two ends. CDR3 amino acids: CASSSGGIDYEQYF. CDR3 bases: TGTGCCAGCAGCTCAGGGGGGATCGACTACGAGCAGTACTTC.

This clonotype has a count of ten or more. The chain is built from TRBV4-1 and TRBJ1-1, with D uncertain. The CDR3 has 11 amino acids. CDR1 is MGHRA, CDR2 YSYEKL, per germline. V was shortened by 2 bases and J by 10 bases, with 8 bases between the two germline ends. CDR3 coding DNA: TGCGCCAGCAGCCAATTAGGCCCAGCTTTCTTT. It codes for CASSQLGPAFF.

Many counts were recorded for this clonotype. The CDR3 protein is CAISEAADTQYF. The CDR3 DNA is TGTGCCATCAGTGAGGCTGCAGATACGCAGTATTTT. This chain connects TRBV10-3 to TRBJ2-3; D not certain. Germline CDR1 and CDR2: ENHRY and SYGVKD. The V and J ends lost 2 bases and 4 bases respectively, with 4 bases between them. This CDR3 has 12 amino acids.

This clonotype was recorded many times. The chain joins TRBV12-3 or TRBV12-4 to TRBJ2-1; D is ambiguous. CDR3 length equals 15 residues. Trimming removed 9 bases from V and 1 base from J, with 16 bases in between. DNA of the CDR3: TGTGCCAGTTCCCTCCCTAAGAGATCCTACAATGAGCAGTTCTTC. It codes for CASSLPKRSYNEQFF.

The sample holds many counts of this clonotype. The CDR3 protein is CATSDYMGGRGSYNEQFF. CDR3 bases: TGTGCCACCAGTGATTACATGGGCGGGAGGGGTTCCTACAATGAGCAGTTCTTC. This chain joins TRBV24-1 and TRBJ2-1; 9 bases align to TRBD2. CDR3 length equals 18 residues. V lost 2 bases to trimming and J lost 1 base; unmatched junction nucleotides: 8. In germline, CDR1 is KGHDR, CDR2 SFDVKD.

At least ten counts were recorded for this clonotype. The rearrangement uses TRBV20-1 and TRBJ1-4, with 10 bases lining up with TRBD1. The CDR3 extends over 13 amino acids. Looked up from germline, CDR1 is DFQATT and CDR2 is SNEGSKA (reference sequence). The junction had 5 bases not matched to a gene; V was cut back by 6 bases and J by 7 bases. CDR3 amino acids: CSATGTGAEKLFF. The CDR3 nucleotides are TGCAGTGCAACCGGGACAGGGGCTGAAAAACTGTTTTTT.

This clonotype appeared many times. The CDR3 region is CASRTQENTGELFF. DNA for the CDR3: TGTGCCAGCAGAACACAGGAGAACACCGGGGAGCTGTTTTTT. The chain links TRBV25-1 to TRBJ2-2; maybe TRBD1 (5 bases). The CDR3 consists of 14 residues. The V end was cut by 6 bases, the J end by 1 base, with 9 bases between. Germline V gene lookup returns CDR1 MGHDK and CDR2 SYGVNS.

This clonotype has at least ten counts. The genes are TRBV4-2 and TRBJ2-6; 9 bases are a match to TRBD1. Per the germline V gene, CDR1 is LGHNA and CDR2 is YNFKEQ. The CDR3 has 17 residues. V dropped 3 bases and J dropped 1; count of bases not matched to a gene: 4. The chain's CDR3 is CASSQGQGPSGANVLTF. The CDR3 DNA follows: TGTGCCAGCAGCCAGGGACAGGGCCCGTCTGGGGCCAACGTCCTGACTTTC.

This clonotype was seen ten or more times. CDR3 DNA: TGTGCCATCAGTGGTGTGGGGGAGTCCACTGAAGCTTTCTTT. Translation: CAISGVGESTEAFF. The chain carries TRBV10-3 and TRBJ1-1; the D gene is possibly TRBD1 (5 bases). Trimming shortened V by 4 bases and J by 4 bases, and 13 bases separated the two germline ends. The CDR3 is 14 residues long. Per germline, CDR1 ENHRY and CDR2 SYGVKD.

This clonotype appeared many times. The rearrangement links TRBV20-1 to TRBJ1-1; D not certain. Germline V lookup: CDR1 DFQATT, CDR2 SNEGSKA (reference sequence). CDR3 length equals 13 residues. Trimming cost V 0 bases and J 3 bases, with 8 bases left between them. The CDR3 region has the DNA TGCAGTGCTAGAGATCTTGGGGACACTGAAGCTTTCTTT. Its protein product is CSARDLGDTEAFF.

This clonotype was counted many times. The rearrangement uses TRBV11-3 and TRBJ2-2; 7 bases are a match to TRBD1. Germline CDR1 is SGHNT and CDR2 is YENEEA. The ends lost 4 bases at V and 5 bases at J; junction bases unmatched: 4. The CDR3 extends over 14 amino acids. Here the CDR3 DNA reads TGTGCCAGCAGCTCAACAGGGGAGACCGGGGAGCTGTTTTTT. It yields the protein CASSSTGETGELFF.

This clonotype was recorded at least ten times. The V call is TRBV6-1, the J call TRBJ2-7; D might be TRBD1 (6 bases). Per the germline V gene, CDR1 is MNHNS and CDR2 is SASEGT. The length of the CDR3 is 14 residues. Between the trimmed V and J ends, which lost 4 bases and 0 bases, there was a span of 10 bases. This chain's CDR3 is CASSGRTASYEQYF. The DNA of the CDR3 is TGTGCCAGCAGTGGGAGGACAGCCTCCTACGAGCAGTACTTC.

This clonotype was seen at least ten times. V gene TRBV19 combines with J gene TRBJ2-2; D not resolved. The CDR3 runs 16 residues. The germline V gene encodes CDR1 LNHDA and CDR2 SQIVND (reference sequence). V lost 3 bases to trimming and J lost 5 bases, with 16 bases between them. CDR3: CASSISGFLGTGELFF. The DNA for the CDR3 is TGTGCCAGTAGTATCAGTGGCTTCCTAGGAACCGGGGAGCTGTTTTTT.